The source of this T cell receptor (beta chain) is a study of T cell responses to AZD1222 COVID-19 vaccine. Assay used: immunoSEQ multiplex PCR; TCRdb lists only in-frame clones, some missing. The data contain 150,000 or so clones, around 93% of them singletons. The CDR3 runs 15 residues. Germline values: CDR1 MGHRA, CDR2 YSYEKL. V gave up 4 bases and J gave up 0 bases, with 9 bases separating them. General study points: In all cases, repertoires were sampled only after the peak T cell response. Mapped onto spike, vaccine-associated CD4 TCRs spanned it and were dominant at 160-218 and 743-854.

As for this clone: What it recognizes is unknown.

The input for sequencing was peripheral blood, taken 28 days after the second AZD1222 dose. The chain joins TRBV4-1 to TRBJ1-4; D not certain. This clonotype originated in an adult who received the AZD1222 COVID-19 vaccine. The CDR3 sequence: CASSLNEATNEKLFF. The CDR3 nucleotides are TGCGCCAGCAGCCTGAATGAGGCAACTAATGAAAAACTGTTTTTT.